Included here is one T cell receptor (beta chain) sequence, with context. Its antigen is currently unknown. It was with unique molecular identifiers that the TCRbeta library was prepared. Each CDR3 protein gets one entry after TCRdb re-called the PCR reads with MiXCR. This table has approximately 500,000 distinct CDR3 sequences, about 10% appearing once. Between the trimmed V and J ends, which lost 7 bases and 0 bases, there was a span of 16 bases. Germline-derived CDR1 and CDR2 are SQVTM and ANQGSEA. The CDR3 extends over 14 amino acids. This sample stems from a study of T-cell reconstitution after alpha-beta-depleted transplantation in children. Overall study results and limits: Where alpha-beta T cells came from about two months after transplant was reportedly several hundred expanded graft clones. Certain patients had high TCRbeta diversity at day 60, and it came from recipient T cells and thymic progenitors that survived. T cells produced anew were the main source of T-cell counts and diversity one year after transplant.

The J gene is TRBJ2-7, the V gene TRBV29-1; D is possibly TRBD1 (6 bases). The source material was PBMCs, sampled before TCRalphabeta/CD19-depleted stem cell transplant. The source of this sequence is a child aged 2 to 10 with inherited bone marrow failure, due to receive a stem cell transplant. The CDR3 sequence is CSARTTGYSYEQYF. For the CDR3, the DNA is TGCAGCGCCCGAACGACAGGCTACTCCTACGAGCAGTACTTC.